A selection of T cell receptor beta chains follows, all from one sample in a study of blood T cell repertoires in COVID-19. The assay was immunoSEQ multiplex PCR, and TCRdb's table has in-frame clones only and misses some. The repertoire includes 280,000 or so clones, 70% to 90% of them detected once, and roughly 2.2% sits in the top ten. Sequences were obtained from PBMCs or T cells enriched from blood (not recorded which). The receptor set was obtained from a man aged 30 to 39 who had recovered from COVID-19. The CDR3 runs from the conserved cysteine through the conserved F or W. D genes are given only for firm matches. Rows may omit the clone size; those that give it use once, few, many or a size class.

size,D,V,J,CDR3,DNA
-,TRBD1,TRBV25-1,TRBJ1-2,CASSESGTGRRGYTF,TGTGCCAGCAGTGAATCCGGGACAGGGCGGCGTGGCTACACCTTC
-,-,TRBV30,TRBJ1-4,CAWSVAKKLRGNEKLFF,TGTGCCTGGAGTGTAGCTAAGAAATTAAGGGGTAATGAAAAACTGTTTTTT
-,-,TRBV19,TRBJ1-2,CASTIILTDRNYGYTF,TGTGCCAGTACCATAATACTGACAGACCGTAACTATGGCTACACCTTC
-,TRBD1,TRBV7-8,TRBJ1-5,CASSRDRVKDQPQHF,TGTGCCAGCAGCAGAGACAGGGTTAAGGATCAGCCCCAGCATTTT
few,-,TRBV28,TRBJ1-2,CASSFATVYGYTF,TGTGCCAGCAGTTTTGCCACAGTCTATGGCTACACCTTC
once,-,TRBV12-3/TRBV12-4,TRBJ1-2,CASSGDTDYGYTF,TGTGCCAGCAGTGGGGACACCGACTATGGCTACACCTTC
-,-,TRBV18,TRBJ1-3,CASSPSGLISGNTIYF,TGTGCCAGCTCACCTTCGGGGTTGATCTCTGGAAACACCATATATTTT
-,-,TRBV19,TRBJ1-1,CATVLRTEAFF,TGTGCCACCGTTTTGAGGACTGAAGCTTTCTTT
few,TRBD2,TRBV11-3,TRBJ2-1,CASSPRTSGGAAYNEQFF,TGTGCCAGCAGCCCGAGGACTAGCGGGGGGGCTGCCTACAATGAGCAGTTCTTC
-,-,TRBV24-1,TRBJ2-1,CATSVPGQSYNEQFF,TGTGCCACCAGTGTCCCCGGACAGAGTTACAATGAGCAGTTCTTC
-,-,TRBV20-1,TRBJ1-1,CSANEGHNTEAFF,TGCAGTGCTAATGAGGGGCATAACACTGAAGCTTTCTTT